This T cell receptor beta chain was sequenced for a study of shared clonotypes between healthy human individuals. V was clipped by 1 base and J by 1 base, with 11 bases between them. Looked up from germline, CDR1 is MNHNS and CDR2 is SASEGT. There are 16 residues in the CDR3. Assay: immunoSEQ multiplex PCR; the TCRdb copy retains only in-frame clones and omits some. In the table there are approximately 2.4 million clones, 90% to 97% of which are singletons. This sequence was found in a man younger than 30 in good health. V and J are TRBV6-1 and TRBJ1-5; no clear D gene. Sequenced input: naive CD4+ T cells sorted from blood. As for subset: CD45RA+ positively selected. This CDR3 reads CASSEGTFGSNQPQHF. The CDR3 nucleotides are TGTGCCAGCAGTGAAGGGACGTTCGGGAGCAATCAGCCCCAGCATTTT.